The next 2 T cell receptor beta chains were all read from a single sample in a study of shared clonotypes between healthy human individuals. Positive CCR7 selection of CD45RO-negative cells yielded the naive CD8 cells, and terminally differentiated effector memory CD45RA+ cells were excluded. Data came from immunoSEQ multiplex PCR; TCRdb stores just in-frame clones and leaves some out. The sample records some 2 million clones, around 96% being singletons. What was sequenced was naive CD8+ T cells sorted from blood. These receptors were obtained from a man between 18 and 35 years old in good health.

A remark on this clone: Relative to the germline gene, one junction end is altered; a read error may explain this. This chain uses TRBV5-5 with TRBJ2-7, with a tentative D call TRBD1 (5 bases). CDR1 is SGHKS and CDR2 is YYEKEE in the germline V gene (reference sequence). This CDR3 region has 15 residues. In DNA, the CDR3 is TGTGCCAGCAGCTTGGGACAAGCGTATGGGGCCCCTCCAGGTTTC. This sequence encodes CASSLGQAYGAPPGF.

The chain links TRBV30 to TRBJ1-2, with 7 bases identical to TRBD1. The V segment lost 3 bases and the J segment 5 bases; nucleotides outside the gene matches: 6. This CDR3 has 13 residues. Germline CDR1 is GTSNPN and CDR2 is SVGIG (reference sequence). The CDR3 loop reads CAWSPTGLYGYTF. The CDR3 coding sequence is TGTGCCTGGAGCCCGACAGGGTTATATGGCTACACCTTC.